A single sample gave rise to the 8 T cell receptor beta chains below, sequenced in a study of beta chain features in type 1 diabetes. The isolated RNA, all of it, was reverse transcribed, so expressed TCRB transcripts were what got sequenced. Sequenced by immunoSEQ multiplex PCR; TCRdb stores in-frame clones only, minus some. The sample holds approximately 400,000 clones; more than 12% are singletons and the top ten take under 0.02%. The sequencing sample was made of naive CD4+ T cells from blood. These receptors all stem from a woman younger than 35 in good health.

The chain couples TRBV7-2 to TRBJ2-5; 7 bases map to TRBD2. The ends lost 5 bases at V and 2 bases at J; junction bases unmatched: 8. The CDR3 length is 15 residues. Germline V gives CDR1 SGHTA, CDR2 FQGNSA. CDR3 sequence reads: CASSPQVGGQETQYF. CDR3 DNA sequence: TGTGCCAGCAGCCCCCAAGTGGGAGGGCAAGAGACCCAGTACTTC.

This clone showed up just a few times. The gene calls are TRBV2 and TRBJ2-6; a weak D match, TRBD1 (6 bases). Trimming pared 7 bases from V and 0 bases from J, leaving 16 bases between. The CDR3 is 17 residues long. Germline V lookup: CDR1 SNHLY, CDR2 FYNNEI. This CDR3 is CASTVERGYSGANVLTF. The CDR3 DNA reads as TGTGCCAGCACTGTGGAAAGGGGGTACTCTGGGGCCAACGTCCTGACTTTC.

This clone was counted between two and nine times. V usage is TRBV7-2 and J usage is TRBJ2-1, with D maybe TRBD2 (7 bases). The germline CDR1 and CDR2 sequences are SGHTA and FQGNSA. This CDR3 has 16 residues. V dropped 0 bases and J dropped 10 bases, with 19 bases sitting between them. The CDR3 loop is CASSLARGGGPREQFF. In DNA form, the CDR3 reads TGTGCCAGCAGCTTAGCGAGGGGGGGAGGGCCGCGCGAGCAGTTCTTC.

This clone was detected only a few times. J is TRBJ1-5 and V is TRBV7-8; D may be TRBD1 (5 bases). Germline CDR1 and CDR2: SGHVS and FQNEAQ. The CDR3 has 15 residues. The V and J ends lost 4 bases and 4 bases respectively, with 14 bases between them. CDR3 nucleotides: TGTGCCAGCAGCTCGACCTATCGGGGGAATCAGCCCCAGCATTTT. Amino acid sequence: CASSSTYRGNQPQHF.

This clone was counted only a few times. The V and J genes are TRBV28 and TRBJ1-4; no clear D. The CDR3 loop spans 15 amino acids. V lost 2 bases and J 0 bases, leaving 7 bases between the germline ends. Germline V gene lookup returns CDR1 MDHEN and CDR2 SYDVKM. In DNA, the CDR3 is TGTGCCAGCAGTTTAGCGAGGTCAACTAATGAAAAACTGTTTTTT. Translated: CASSLARSTNEKLFF.

The rearrangement joins TRBV16 to TRBJ2-2, with D possibly TRBD1 on 6 matching bases. Per the germline V gene, CDR1 is KGHSY and CDR2 is FQNENV. The CDR3 extends over 17 amino acids. Deletions cut 7 bases from V and 1 base from J, with 19 bases between. CDR3 region: CASNALDSLRNTGELFF. CDR3 bases: TGTGCCAGCAACGCCCTGGACAGCCTAAGGAACACCGGGGAGCTGTTTTTT.

This clone was counted a few times. The V gene is TRBV28, the J gene TRBJ2-7; 11 bases match TRBD1. This CDR3 is built from 15 residues. From germline, CDR1 is MDHEN and CDR2 SYDVKM. V dropped 6 bases and J dropped 1; count of bases not matched to a gene: 5. DNA of the CDR3: TGTGCCAGCAGATCTGGGACAGGGGGTTCCTACGAGCAGTACTTC. Protein: CASRSGTGGSYEQYF. The variable domain in full, with the rest retrieved from reference TRBV28 and TRBJ2-7, is DVKVTQSSRYLVKRTGEKVFLECVQDMDHENMFWYRQDPGLGLRLIYFSYDVKMKEKGDIPEGYSVSREKKERFSLILESASTNQTSMYLCASRSGTGGSYEQYFGPGTRLTVT.

The genes are TRBV7-7 and TRBJ2-5; 12 nucleotides agree with TRBD2. With 4 bases clipped from V and 4 bases from J, the junction kept 1 base outside the gene matches. CDR3 length: 14 amino acids. Per germline, CDR1 SSHAT and CDR2 FNYEAQ (reference sequence). CDR3 in amino acids: CASSSGLAGETQYF. CDR3 nucleotide sequence: TGTGCCAGCAGCTCGGGACTAGCGGGAGAGACCCAGTACTTC.